The entry that follows covers one T cell receptor (beta chain) sequence. Its antigen is not known. These data belong to a study of resident and recirculating memory T cells in vitiligo. General study results and limits: Sequences differed between biopsy sites and patients, suggesting private specificity.

Trimming removed 0 bases from V and 4 bases from J; junction bases left unmatched: 1. In germline, CDR1 is SGDLS, CDR2 YYNGEE. The CDR3 extends over 14 amino acids. Clones were read by immunoSEQ multiplex PCR, and TCRdb kept only the in-frame ones, dropping some. The sample contains tens of thousands of clones, roughly nine tenths of which appear only once. The chain couples TRBV9 to TRBJ1-2; 9 bases agree with TRBD1. The origin of this receptor is a male donor with vitiligo. The sequenced sample consisted of blood. For the CDR3, the DNA is TGTGCCAGCAGCGTAGAGGACAGGGGCTATGGCTACACCTTC. This translates into CASSVEDRGYGYTF.